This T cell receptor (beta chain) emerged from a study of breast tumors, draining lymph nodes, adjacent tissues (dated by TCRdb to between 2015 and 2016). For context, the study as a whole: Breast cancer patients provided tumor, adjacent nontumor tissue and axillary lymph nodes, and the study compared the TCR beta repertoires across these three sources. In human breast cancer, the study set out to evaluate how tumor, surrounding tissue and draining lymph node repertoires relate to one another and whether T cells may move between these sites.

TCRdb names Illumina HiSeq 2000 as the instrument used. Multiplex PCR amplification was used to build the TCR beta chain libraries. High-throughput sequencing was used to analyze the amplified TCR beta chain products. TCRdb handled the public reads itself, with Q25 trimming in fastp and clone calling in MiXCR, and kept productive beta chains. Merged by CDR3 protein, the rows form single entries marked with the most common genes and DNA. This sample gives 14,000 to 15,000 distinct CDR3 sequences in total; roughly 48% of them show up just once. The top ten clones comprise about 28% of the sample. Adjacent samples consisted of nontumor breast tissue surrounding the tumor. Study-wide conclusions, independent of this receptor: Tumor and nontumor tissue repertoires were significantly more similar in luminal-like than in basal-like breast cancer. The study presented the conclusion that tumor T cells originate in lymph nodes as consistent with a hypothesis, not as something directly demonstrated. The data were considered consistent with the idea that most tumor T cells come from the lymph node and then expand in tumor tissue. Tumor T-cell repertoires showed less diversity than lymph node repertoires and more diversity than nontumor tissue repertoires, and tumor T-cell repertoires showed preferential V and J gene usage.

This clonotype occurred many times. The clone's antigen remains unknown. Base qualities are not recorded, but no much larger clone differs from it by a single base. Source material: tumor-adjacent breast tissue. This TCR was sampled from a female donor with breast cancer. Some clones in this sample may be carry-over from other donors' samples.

The CDR3 protein is CSAFRAPQETQYF. In nucleotides, the sequence is TGCAGTGCTTTCCGGGCTCCACAAGAGACCCAGTACTTC. The rearranged chain carries TRBV20-1 and TRBJ2-5, with no confidently assigned D gene. The CDR3 has 13 amino acids, counting the end cysteine and phenylalanine. Only CDR3 DNA remains: 39 bases, in frame from the first base. The CDR1 and CDR2 encoded by the germline V gene (reference sequence) are DFQATT and SNEGSKA. The V end loses 5 bases and the J end loses 2 bases, and a stretch of 12 bases separates them.